Described below is a single T cell receptor (beta chain) sequence and its context. The antigen it recognizes is unknown. Per-base quality was not reported, and no clone a single base away is much larger than it. The treatment or condition label, as the study defines it: roughly 11-day PBMC culture with coronavirus spike peptide pools or control peptides (ViraFEST assay). CD4+ T cells from unexposed donors were collected before the COVID-19 pandemic (2011-2018). The study used the ViraFEST assay, which expanded antigen-specific T cells with peptide pools and then identified expanded clonotypes by TCR sequencing. PBMCs were cultured at roughly 1.9 million per well in IMDM supplemented with 5% human AB serum and about 9.5 IU/ml IL-2, with about 11 ug/ml peptide pools added. On days 3 and 7, half of the culture medium was replaced with fresh IL-2-containing medium. After about 11 days of culture, CD4+ T cells were isolated by negative selection using the EasySep CD4+ T cell isolation kit. Unexposed donor CD4+ T cells were tested for reactivity to SARS-CoV-2 S and N and four common cold coronavirus spike pools, as cell number allowed. PBMCs were separated from whole blood using Ficoll-Paque Plus gradient centrifugation and then either used fresh or cryopreserved at -140C. Culture conditions were generally each tested in triplicate wells. The leukapheresis product used for the unexposed donors was purchased from a commercial source.

CDR1 and CDR2, looked up from the germline V gene (reference sequence), are LNHDA and SQIVND. Trimming leaves V shorter by 5 bases and J shorter by 0 bases, with the junction holding 2 bases beyond the gene matches. From the cysteine up to the phenylalanine, the CDR3 has a length of 15 residues. Only the CDR3 DNA is retained, 45 bases long and in frame from the first base. The sample is drawn from a study of vaccination and CD4 T cells after COVID-19 (dated by TCRdb to between 2020 and 2023). Regarding the research as a whole: Six males and four females were included in the convalescent cohort, with two Hispanic individuals, seven Caucasians, two Asians and one multiracial person represented. In an earlier paper using these donors, memory CD4+ T cell crossreactivity between SARS-CoV-2 and common cold coronavirus spike proteins was assessed at the TCR clonotype level. Post-COVID blood samples from convalescent patients were collected a median of approximately 93 days after diagnosis, with a range of 35 to 161 days. Participants received two doses of either the Pfizer-BioNTech BNT162b2 vaccine (n=8) or the Moderna mRNA-1273 vaccine (n=2). In ten to eleven COVID-19 convalescent patients and 4 infection-naive healthy vaccine recipients, the spike-specific CD4+ TCR repertoire before mRNA vaccination was compared with the repertoire after mRNA vaccination. Post-vaccine blood samples were taken a median of about 72 days after the second vaccine dose, with a range of roughly 13 to 250 days. In control cultures, a CEFX viral epitope pool was used as positive control, an HIV-1 Nef peptide pool was used as negative control, or no peptide was added. Overlapping spike peptide pools from SARS-CoV-2 and from the common cold coronaviruses HCoV-NL63, HCoV-OC43 and HCoV-229E were used as culture stimuli. Broad study findings and their caveats: Of the vaccine-specific clones in convalescent patients, 304 of 307, or nearly all, reacted only to SARS-CoV-2 spike and did not cross-react with common cold coronaviruses. Among the post-vaccine SARS-CoV-2-reactive clones in convalescent patients, a median about 87% showed up only after vaccination, which suggests vaccine-specific priming. Relatively few convalescent patients were included in the study, and early timepoints after natural infection were not analyzed. Although the median number of SARS-CoV-2-reactive clonotypes went up from around 20 after infection to around 39 after vaccination, the increase was not significant.

Library creation used PCR. DNA from cultured CD4+ T cells underwent TCR sequencing with the Oncomine TCR Beta short-read assay at the Johns Hopkins FTIC core. The QIAamp micro DNA kit was used to extract genomic DNA from the cultured CD4+ T cells. Oncomine TCR Beta libraries made from cultured CD4+ T cells were pooled using unique dual indexes and sequenced on an Illumina iSeq 100. In the original analysis: Non-productive sequences were removed, and CDR3s not starting with C, not ending with F or W, or shorter than 7 amino acids were discarded. The MANAFEST web application identified antigen-specific clonotypes by comparing peptide-stimulated wells against reference wells and other culture wells. An FDR below 0.05, an odds ratio above 5, and a productive frequency above 0.1% in at least two of three replicate wells were required for clones to be considered positive. Cross-reactive clonotypes were defined as significantly expanded in both SARS-CoV-2 spike wells and at least one common cold coronavirus spike condition. Levenshtein distances (stringdist) and unrooted phylogenetic trees (ape) in R version 3.6.1 were used to assess CDR3 homology. The raw public data were reprocessed by TCRdb itself: fastp quality trimming at Q25, MiXCR clonotype calling, in-frame beta chains only. All rows with the same CDR3 protein become a single entry with the most common DNA and genes. The V and J calls were not made by the authors but by TCRdb's processing. This sample lists approximately 9,400 distinct CDR3 sequences; around a third were detected once. The biggest ten clones account for 20% to 25% of the sample.

Input material: CD4+ T cells from blood, cultured in vitro. The sequence links TRBV19 to TRBJ2-7, with TRBD2 identical over 12 junction bases. This clonotype was obtained from a human donor in good health. This receptor has the CDR3 CASSLTSGSSYEQYF. The DNA is TGTGCCAGTAGTCTGACTAGCGGGAGCTCCTACGAGCAGTACTTC. This CDR3, with the reference TRBV19 and TRBJ2-7 proteins standing in past its ends, gives the full variable domain DGGITQSPKYLFRKEGQNVTLSCEQNLNHDAMYWYRQDPGQGLRLIYYSQIVNDFQKGDIAEGYSVSREKKESFPLTVTSAQKNPTAFYLCASSLTSGSSYEQYFGPGTRLTVT.